The rows below give T cell receptor beta chains drawn from one sample of a study of blood T cells in healthy people across ages. TCRdb called the 5' RACE reads again in MiXCR, with one record for every CDR3 protein. Here the sample spans fewer than 2 million distinct CDR3 sequences, approximately 39% being singletons. Sample: blood. These receptors were taken from a human donor in good health. Each CDR3 is given with its conserved first and last residue. The D gene is left open where the match is weak. The size field is filled for only some rows; it gives once, few, many or a size class.

v_gene	len	abundance	d_gene	j_gene	CDR3nt	CDR3aa
TRBV18	15	few	TRBD1	TRBJ2-1	TGTGCCAGCTCACCAACCGGGACAGGGGGCCATGAGCAGTTCTTC	CASSPTGTGGHEQFF
TRBV6-4	14	many	NA	TRBJ2-5	TGTGCCAGCAGTGACTCAGGGCCCCAAGAGACCCAGTACTTC	CASSDSGPQETQYF
TRBV9	13	few	NA	TRBJ1-6	TGTGCCAGCAGCGCTAGACAGAATTCACCCCTCCACTTT	CASSARQNSPLHF
TRBV6-5	12	NA	TRBD1	TRBJ1-1	TGTGCCAGCAGGGCTTGGGGGACAGTTAGGTTTTTT	CASRAWGTVRFF
TRBV12-3/TRBV12-4	13	many	NA	TRBJ2-5	TGTGCCAGCAGTTCATCGATTCAAGAGACCCAGTACTTC	CASSSSIQETQYF
TRBV7-9	13	NA	TRBD1	TRBJ1-2	TGTGCCACCAGGGGGTCGACATCTCGTGGCTACACCTTC	CATRGSTSRGYTF
TRBV20-1	14	few	NA	TRBJ2-2	TGCAGTGCTAGTAAAGGGGGTAACACCGGGGAGCTGTTTTTT	CSASKGGNTGELFF
TRBV11-2	13	NA	NA	TRBJ1-5	TGTGCCAGCAGCTTAGAGGGGCAGGGGCCCCAGCATTTT	CASSLEGQGPQHF
TRBV20-1	14	NA	NA	TRBJ1-5	TGCAGTGCTTATCGCCCTGGGGGCAATCAGCCCCAGCATTTT	CSAYRPGGNQPQHF
TRBV28	13	NA	NA	TRBJ2-3	TGTGCCAGCGGGACGGGGGTTGAAGATACGCAGTATTTT	CASGTGVEDTQYF
TRBV29-1	8	few	NA	TRBJ2-7	TGCATCCTGTACGAGCAGTACTTC	CILYEQYF
TRBV4-3	14	few	NA	TRBJ1-2	TGCGCCAGCAGCCAAGGGTCCGGGCTCGGGGGCTACACCTTC	CASSQGSGLGGYTF
TRBV10-3	15	NA	TRBD1	TRBJ1-5	TGTGCCATCAGTGAGTCGGGGACAGGGAAACAGCCCCAGCATTTT	CAISESGTGKQPQHF
TRBV7-2	13	once	NA	TRBJ1-2	TGTGCCAGCAGCTTAAATTGGAGAGGGGGCTACACCTTC	CASSLNWRGGYTF
TRBV20-1	14	NA	NA	TRBJ1-1	TGCAGTGCTAGAGATGAGGGCAGGGGCACTGAAGCTTTCTTT	CSARDEGRGTEAFF
TRBV7-2	18	few	NA	TRBJ2-6	TGTGCCAGCAGCTTAGGGCGACAGGCCCACTCTGGGGCCAACGTCCTGACTTTC	CASSLGRQAHSGANVLTF
TRBV20-1	16	NA	TRBD2	TRBJ2-1	TGCAGTGCCAGGCGCGCGGGGGGGCCGGGTTTTAATGAGCAGTTCTTC	CSARRAGGPGFNEQFF
TRBV3-1	14	few	NA	TRBJ2-5	TGTGCCAGCAGCCCTACGAATAGTGGAGAGACCCAGTACTTC	CASSPTNSGETQYF
TRBV29-1	12	many	NA	TRBJ2-3	TGCAGCGTTGAAGGGGGCGCAGATACGCAGTATTTT	CSVEGGADTQYF
TRBV6-2/TRBV6-3	13	NA	NA	TRBJ1-2	TGTGCCAGCAGTTATGATACAGGGCATGGCTACACCTTC	CASSYDTGHGYTF
TRBV9	14	NA	NA	TRBJ1-1	TGTGCCAGCAGCGCCATTACTTCCGGGTACGAAGCTTTCTTT	CASSAITSGYEAFF
TRBV7-2	15	NA	NA	TRBJ2-4	TGTGCCAGCAGCTTAACCGGCGGGGGCACGGCATTGCAGTACTTC	CASSLTGGGTALQYF
TRBV6-6	13	NA	NA	TRBJ1-1	TGTGCCAGCGCCTCCGACCAGAACACTGAAGCTTTCTTT	CASASDQNTEAFF
TRBV7-2	15	NA	TRBD2	TRBJ2-2	TGTGCCAGCAGCTTAGAGCGGGGGGGCAGCGGGGAGCTGTTTTTT	CASSLERGGSGELFF
TRBV14	15	NA	NA	TRBJ2-7	TGTGCCAGCAGCCAAGAAGGTGGGTCCGGAGGGGAGCAGTACTTC	CASSQEGGSGGEQYF
TRBV12-3/TRBV12-4	13	NA	NA	TRBJ1-6	TGTGCCAGCAGCGTAAACCCTGATTCACCCCTCCACTTT	CASSVNPDSPLHF
TRBV28	15	once	TRBD1	TRBJ2-3	TGTGCCAGCAGTTCCGCTTGGACAGGGGGAGATACGCAGTATTTT	CASSSAWTGGDTQYF
TRBV6-4	16	NA	NA	TRBJ2-1	TGTGCCAGCAGTGACTTCTCGACAAGCTCCTACAATGAGCAGTTCTTC	CASSDFSTSSYNEQFF
TRBV5-1	13	NA	NA	TRBJ2-1	TGCGCCAGCAGCGACCGGACATTGTCCGAGCAGTTCTTC	CASSDRTLSEQFF
TRBV7-2	17	few	TRBD2	TRBJ2-3	TGTGCCAGCAGCTCAACCCCTAGCGGGGGAATGGCAGATACGCAGTATTTT	CASSSTPSGGMADTQYF
TRBV5-6	15	many	NA	TRBJ2-5	TGTGCCAGCAGCCACTGGGGGCCCGTCCAAGAGACCCAGTACTTC	CASSHWGPVQETQYF
TRBV5-6	16	NA	TRBD2	TRBJ2-3	TGTGCCAGCAGGCCGCGACTAGCGGGGGGACCAGATACGCAGTATTTT	CASRPRLAGGPDTQYF
TRBV4-1	16	few	TRBD1	TRBJ2-1	TGCGCCAGCAGCCGGGGACCGGGACAGGGTGACAATGAGCAGTTCTTC	CASSRGPGQGDNEQFF
TRBV9	12	NA	NA	TRBJ1-2	TGTGCCAGCAGCGGACAGAGATTGGGCTACACCTTC	CASSGQRLGYTF
TRBV6-5	14	NA	NA	TRBJ1-4	TGTGCCAGCAGTTACTCCTTGGCAGGGGAAAAACTGTTTTTT	CASSYSLAGEKLFF
TRBV4-2	18	NA	TRBD2	TRBJ2-1	TGTGCCCGCAGCGACCCTAGCGGGGGAGAAGGCTCCTACAATGAGCAGTTCTTC	CARSDPSGGEGSYNEQFF
TRBV20-1	13	NA	NA	TRBJ2-3	TGCAGTGCAACTAGGGGCACCACAGATACGCAGTATTTT	CSATRGTTDTQYF
TRBV29-1	13	NA	NA	TRBJ1-2	TGCAGCGTCAAAAATGAAAGGGGGGATGGCTACACCTTC	CSVKNERGDGYTF
TRBV10-3	13	NA	TRBD1	TRBJ2-7	TGTGCCATCAGTGAGGACAGGGTAAGCGAGCAGTACTTC	CAISEDRVSEQYF
TRBV4-1	14	NA	NA	TRBJ1-1	TGCGCCAGCACCGTCCGCAGGGACGGAACTGAAGCTTTCTTT	CASTVRRDGTEAFF
TRBV12-3/TRBV12-4	14	NA	TRBD1	TRBJ1-4	TGTACCAGCAGAGCCCGACAGGGTAATGAAAAACTGTTTTTT	CTSRARQGNEKLFF
TRBV12-3/TRBV12-4	15	NA	NA	TRBJ2-3	TGTGCCAACAGTTTCGATCTACCGAACACAGATACGCAGTATTTT	CANSFDLPNTDTQYF
TRBV2	17	NA	NA	TRBJ2-1	TGTGCCAGCACTCGCTCGCGGCCTCGTCAGTACCAAGAGACCCAGTTCTTC	CASTRSRPRQYQETQFF